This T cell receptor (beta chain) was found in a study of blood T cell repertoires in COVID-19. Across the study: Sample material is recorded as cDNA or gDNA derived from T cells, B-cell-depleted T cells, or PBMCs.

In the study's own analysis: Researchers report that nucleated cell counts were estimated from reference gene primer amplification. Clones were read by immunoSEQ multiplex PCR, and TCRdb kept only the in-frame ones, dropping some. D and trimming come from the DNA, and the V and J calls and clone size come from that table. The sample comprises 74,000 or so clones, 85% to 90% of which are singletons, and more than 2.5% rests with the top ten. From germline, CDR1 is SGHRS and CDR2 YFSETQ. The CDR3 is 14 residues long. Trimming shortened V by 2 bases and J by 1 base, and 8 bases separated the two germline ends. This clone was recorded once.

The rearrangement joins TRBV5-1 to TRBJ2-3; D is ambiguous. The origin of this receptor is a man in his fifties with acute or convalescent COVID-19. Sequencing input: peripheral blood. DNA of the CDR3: TGCGCCAGCAGCTTAAGTAGAGGCACAGATACGCAGTATTTT. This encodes CASSLSRGTDTQYF.